These 11 T cell receptor beta chains were sequenced from one sample in a study of PD-1 blockade in mismatch repair-deficient tumors. The protocol was immunoSEQ multiplex PCR, while the TCRdb copy is restricted to in-frame clones and leaves out a portion. The table has approximately 37,000 clones, approximately 81% seen once. The sequencing here drew on peripheral blood, taken approximately 80 weeks after starting pembrolizumab. These receptor sequences come from an adult with mismatch repair-deficient cancer.

In its sample, this clone was seen a few times. V and J are TRBV27 and TRBJ1-1; D is perhaps TRBD1 (6 bases). Trimming took off 6 bases at V and 0 bases at J, with 8 bases between the two ends. This CDR3 comprises 13 residues. Germline CDR1 and CDR2: MNHEY and SMNVEV (reference sequence). The CDR3 bases are TGTGCCAGCAGGACAGGCATGAACACTGAAGCTTTCTTT. As protein: CASRTGMNTEAFF.

With regard to this clone: A junction boundary mismatches the germline segment, possibly from a read error. The CDR3 nucleotides are TGTGTCAGCAGCGGACAGGGACGGGGGCGGCTAGAAGCTTTCTTT. It codes for CVSSGQGRGRLEAFF. V gene TRBV27 combines with J gene TRBJ1-1, with 8 bases fitting TRBD1. This CDR3 is built from 15 residues. The germline V gene has CDR1 MNHEY and CDR2 SMNVEV (reference sequence).

The chain carries TRBV7-9 and TRBJ2-3, with a weak D call TRBD2 (6 bases). Trimming shortened V by 8 bases and J by 1 base, and 10 bases separated the two germline ends. The CDR3 has 13 residues. Germline CDR1 and CDR2: SEHNR and FQNEAQ (reference sequence). Written as DNA, the CDR3 is TGTGCCAGCGTACTAGCTGGCACAGATACGCAGTATTTT. As protein: CASVLAGTDTQYF.

The rearrangement uses TRBV9 and TRBJ2-1, with TRBD2 matching 10 bases. J was trimmed by 8 bases and V by 4 bases; bases with no gene match: 6. Germline lookup yields CDR1 SGDLS and CDR2 YYNGEE. This CDR3 region has 14 residues. The chain's CDR3 is CASSISGTSDEQFF. CDR3 nucleotide sequence: TGTGCCAGCAGCATCAGCGGGACTAGCGATGAGCAGTTCTTC.

DNA of the CDR3: TGTGCCAGCAGTTTATCCGGTCTGAGCTCCTACGAGCAGTACTTC. Its translation: CASSLSGLSSYEQYF. The V and J genes are TRBV27 and TRBJ2-7; no reliable D call. Per germline, CDR1 MNHEY and CDR2 SMNVEV (reference sequence). Deletions cut 0 bases from V and 0 bases from J, with 9 bases between. The CDR3 consists of 15 residues.

This clone was found once. The chain uses TRBV29-1 and TRBJ2-1; the D gene is possibly TRBD1 (6 bases). Trimming took off 0 bases at V and 2 bases at J, with 11 bases between the two ends. Germline V CDR1 and CDR2: SQVTM, ANQGSEA. The CDR3 is 15 residues long. In DNA, the CDR3 is TGCAGCGTTGAAGATCCGGCAGGGGCCTACAATGAGCAGTTCTTC. Translated: CSVEDPAGAYNEQFF.

The chain employs TRBV21-1 and TRBJ2-5; the table calls TRBD2, which could not be checked here. TRBV21-1 is tagged as a pseudogene. The CDR3 runs to 12 residues. CDR3 nucleotides: TGTGCCAGCAGCAAAGAGCCAGAGACCCAGTACTTC. This codes for CASSKEPETQYF.

The J gene is TRBJ2-7, the V gene TRBV4-1, with D possibly matching TRBD2 (7 bases). The V gene's germline CDR1 is MGHRA and CDR2 YSYEKL. This CDR3 spans 14 amino acids. Trimming shortened V by 6 bases and J by 3 bases, and 15 bases separated the two germline ends. For the CDR3, the DNA is TGCGCCAGCAGTCGAGGGGAGGGGGACTACGAGCAGTACTTC. Translating it yields CASSRGEGDYEQYF.

The genes are TRBV5-5 and TRBJ1-1; no definite D call. Trimming stripped 0 bases from V and 13 bases from J, with 13 bases between. The germline V gene encodes CDR1 SGHKS and CDR2 YYEKEE (reference sequence). CDR3 length: 12 residues. The CDR3 DNA reads as TGTGCCAGCAGCTTGGACGCAGGATTAGTTTTCTTT. Translation: CASSLDAGLVFF.

This clone was seen once. The chain links TRBV10-2 to TRBJ2-5; 10 bases are shared with TRBD1. Germline values: CDR1 WSHSY, CDR2 SAAADI. The CDR3 runs 17 residues. The J segment lost 4 bases and the V segment lost 6 bases, leaving 14 bases of the junction unmatched. CDR3 loop: CASSGGQGYLQVETQYF. Written as DNA, the CDR3 is TGCGCCAGCAGCGGGGGACAGGGGTATTTACAAGTAGAGACCCAGTACTTC.

This chain links TRBV10-1 with TRBJ1-5; the D gene is possibly TRBD1 (6 bases). Germline V lookup: CDR1 WNHNN, CDR2 SYGVQD (reference sequence). Trimming removed 7 bases at V and 4 bases at J, with 14 bases between. The CDR3 is made up of 14 amino acids. The CDR3 loop is CASITQGCNQPQHF. The CDR3 DNA reads as TGCGCCAGCATAACACAGGGTTGTAATCAGCCCCAGCATTTT.